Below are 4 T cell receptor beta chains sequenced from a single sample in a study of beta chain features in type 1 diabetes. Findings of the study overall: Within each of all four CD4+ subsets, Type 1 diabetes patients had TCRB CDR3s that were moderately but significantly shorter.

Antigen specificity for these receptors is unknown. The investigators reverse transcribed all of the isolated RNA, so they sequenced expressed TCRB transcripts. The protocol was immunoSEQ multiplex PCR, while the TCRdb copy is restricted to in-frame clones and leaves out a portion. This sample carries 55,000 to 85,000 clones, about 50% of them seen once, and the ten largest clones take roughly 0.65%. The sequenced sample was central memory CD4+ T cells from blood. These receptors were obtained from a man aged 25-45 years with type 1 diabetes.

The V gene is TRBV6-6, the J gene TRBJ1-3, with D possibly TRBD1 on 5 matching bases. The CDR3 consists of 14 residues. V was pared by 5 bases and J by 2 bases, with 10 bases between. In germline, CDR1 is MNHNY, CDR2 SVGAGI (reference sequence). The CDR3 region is CASSNQDTGNTIYF. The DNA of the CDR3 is TGTGCCAGCAGTAATCAGGACACTGGAAACACCATATATTTT.

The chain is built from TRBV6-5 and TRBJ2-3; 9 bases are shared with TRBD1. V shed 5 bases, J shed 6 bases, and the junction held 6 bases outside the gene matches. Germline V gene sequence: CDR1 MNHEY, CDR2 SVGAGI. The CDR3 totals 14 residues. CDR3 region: CASSKQGAGDTQYF. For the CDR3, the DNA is TGTGCCAGCAGTAAACAGGGGGCGGGGGATACGCAGTATTTT.

The CDR3 DNA reads as TGTGCCAGTACCCCAAGAGGGAGGCTTAAGAACACTGAAGCTTTCTTT. Translated, it gives CASTPRGRLKNTEAFF. The chain has TRBV19 and TRBJ1-1; D is unresolved. Germline V gives CDR1 LNHDA, CDR2 SQIVND (reference sequence). The CDR3 spans 16 residues. Trimming removed 7 bases from V and 1 base from J, with 19 bases in between. The whole variable domain, remainder taken from reference TRBV19 and TRBJ1-1, is DGGITQSPKYLFRKEGQNVTLSCEQNLNHDAMYWYRQDPGQGLRLIYYSQIVNDFQKGDIAEGYSVSREKKESFPLTVTSAQKNPTAFYLCASTPRGRLKNTEAFFGQGTRLTVV.

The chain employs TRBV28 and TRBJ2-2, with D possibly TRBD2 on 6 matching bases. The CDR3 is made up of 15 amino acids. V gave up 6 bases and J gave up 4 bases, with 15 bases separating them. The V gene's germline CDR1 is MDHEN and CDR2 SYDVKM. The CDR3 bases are TGTGCCAGCAGCTCCCCCCCAGCGGGCACCGGGGAGCTGTTTTTT. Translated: CASSSPPAGTGELFF.